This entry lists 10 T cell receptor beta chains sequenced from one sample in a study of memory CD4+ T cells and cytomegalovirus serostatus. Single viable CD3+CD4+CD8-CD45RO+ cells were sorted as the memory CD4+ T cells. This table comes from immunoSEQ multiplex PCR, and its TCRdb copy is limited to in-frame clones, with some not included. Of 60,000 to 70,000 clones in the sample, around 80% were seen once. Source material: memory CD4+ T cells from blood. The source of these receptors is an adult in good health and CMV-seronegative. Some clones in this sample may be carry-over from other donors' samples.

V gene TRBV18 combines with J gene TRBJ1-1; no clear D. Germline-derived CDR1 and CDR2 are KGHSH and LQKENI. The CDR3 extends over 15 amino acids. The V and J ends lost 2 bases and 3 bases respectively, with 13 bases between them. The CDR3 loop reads CASSPVQWTDTEAFF. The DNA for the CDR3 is TGTGCCAGCTCACCAGTCCAGTGGACCGACACTGAAGCTTTCTTT.

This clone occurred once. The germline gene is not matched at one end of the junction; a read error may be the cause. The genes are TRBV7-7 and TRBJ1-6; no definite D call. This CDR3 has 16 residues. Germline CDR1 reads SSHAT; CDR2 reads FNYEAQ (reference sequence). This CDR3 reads CASSVQSCLYNSPLHF. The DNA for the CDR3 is TGTGCTAGCAGCGTCCAGAGTTGCCTTTATAATTCACCCCTCCACTTT.

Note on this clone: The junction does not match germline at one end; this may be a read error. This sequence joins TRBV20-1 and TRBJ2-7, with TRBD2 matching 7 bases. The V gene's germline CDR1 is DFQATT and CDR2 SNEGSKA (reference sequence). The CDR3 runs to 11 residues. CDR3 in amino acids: CSAWRDYGQYF. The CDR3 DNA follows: TGCAGTGCGTGGAGGGACTACGGGCAGTACTTC.

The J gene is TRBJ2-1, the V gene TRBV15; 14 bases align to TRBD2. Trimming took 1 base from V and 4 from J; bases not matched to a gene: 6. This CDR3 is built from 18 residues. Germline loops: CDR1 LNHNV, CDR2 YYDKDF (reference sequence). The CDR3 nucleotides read TGTGCCACCAGCAGAGCCCTGACTAGCGGGAGGGGTTACAATGAGCAGTTCTTC. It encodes CATSRALTSGRGYNEQFF.

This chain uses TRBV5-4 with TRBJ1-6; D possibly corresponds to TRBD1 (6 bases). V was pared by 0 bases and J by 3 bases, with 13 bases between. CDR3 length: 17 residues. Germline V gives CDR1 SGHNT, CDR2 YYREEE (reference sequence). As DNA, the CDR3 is TGTGCCAGCAGCTTGGAACAGGGCTTAGACTATAATTCACCCCTCCACTTT. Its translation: CASSLEQGLDYNSPLHF.

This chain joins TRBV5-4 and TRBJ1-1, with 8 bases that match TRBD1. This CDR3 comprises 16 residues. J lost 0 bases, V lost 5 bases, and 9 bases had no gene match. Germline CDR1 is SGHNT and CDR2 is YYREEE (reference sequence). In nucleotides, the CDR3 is TGTGCCAGCAGTTCACGGACAGGGCCAATGAACACTGAAGCTTTCTTT. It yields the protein CASSSRTGPMNTEAFF.

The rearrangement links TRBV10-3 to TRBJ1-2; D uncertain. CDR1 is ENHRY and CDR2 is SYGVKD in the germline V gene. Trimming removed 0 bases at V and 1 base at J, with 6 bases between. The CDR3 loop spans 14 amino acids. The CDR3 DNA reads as TGTGCCATCAGTGAGTCCGGCGGTAACTATGGCTACACCTTC. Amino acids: CAISESGGNYGYTF.

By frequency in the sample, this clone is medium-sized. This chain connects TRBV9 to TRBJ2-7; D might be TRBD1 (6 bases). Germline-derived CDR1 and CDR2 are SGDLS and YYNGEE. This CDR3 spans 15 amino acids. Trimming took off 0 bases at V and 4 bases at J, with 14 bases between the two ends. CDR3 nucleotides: TGTGCCAGCAGCGTAGAGGGACACCCCTCGTACGAGCAGTACTTC. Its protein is CASSVEGHPSYEQYF.

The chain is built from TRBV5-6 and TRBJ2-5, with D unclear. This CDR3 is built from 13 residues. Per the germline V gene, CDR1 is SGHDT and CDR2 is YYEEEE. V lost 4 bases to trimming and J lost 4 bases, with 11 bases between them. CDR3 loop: CASSESNPETQYF. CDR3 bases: TGTGCCAGCAGCGAATCAAACCCAGAGACCCAGTACTTC.

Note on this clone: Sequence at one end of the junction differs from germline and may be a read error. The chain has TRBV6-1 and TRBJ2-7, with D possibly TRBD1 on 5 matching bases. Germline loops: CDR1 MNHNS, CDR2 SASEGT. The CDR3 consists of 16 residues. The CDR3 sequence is CASREERQSPTYEQYF. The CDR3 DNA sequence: TGTGCCAGCAGGGAAGAAAGACAGAGCCCTACCTACGAGCAGTACTTC.